Listed below are T cell receptor beta chains from one sample, sequenced in a study of T cell responses to AZD1222 COVID-19 vaccine. Sequencing was performed with immunoSEQ multiplex PCR; in TCRdb, only in-frame clones are kept and a portion is missing. The data contain 83,000 or so clones, 75% to 95% of them singletons. The specimen was peripheral blood, collected 28 days after the second AZD1222 dose. The receptors derive from an adult who received the AZD1222 COVID-19 vaccine. Both conserved end residues are part of each CDR3. A D gene is named only where the DNA matches it firmly.

j_call,v_call,d_call,cdr3_aa,cdr3_nt
TRBJ2-1,TRBV28,-,CASSFPETRHGFSYNEQFF,TGTGCCAGCAGTTTTCCCGAGACAAGGCACGGCTTTTCCTACAATGAGCAGTTCTTC
TRBJ1-1,TRBV6-5,-,CASFFTKNTEAFF,TGTGCCAGTTTCTTTACCAAGAACACTGAAGCTTTCTTT
TRBJ2-2,TRBV27,TRBD1,CATRTGEVGELFF,TGTGCCACCCGGACAGGGGAGGTCGGGGAGCTGTTTTTT
TRBJ2-5,TRBV20-1,-,CSASRGAETQYF,TGCAGTGCTAGTCGAGGGGCCGAGACCCAGTACTTC
TRBJ2-3,TRBV11-2,-,CASSLVISVDTQYF,TGTGCCAGCAGCTTAGTGATTAGCGTAGATACGCAGTATTTT
TRBJ1-1,TRBV20-1,-,CSASRVLTNTEAFF,TGCAGTGCCAGTCGCGTTCTGACGAACACTGAAGCTTTCTTT
TRBJ2-2,TRBV7-9,-,CASSPIPGPRNTGELFF,TGTGCCAGCAGCCCTATTCCGGGGCCACGTAACACCGGGGAGCTGTTTTTT
TRBJ1-5,TRBV6-5,-,CASSSIGGENQPQHF,TGTGCCAGCAGTTCGATAGGGGGTGAAAATCAGCCCCAGCATTTT
TRBJ1-5,TRBV10-3,-,CAISEAGGAGNQPQHF,TGTGCCATCAGTGAGGCTGGGGGGGCCGGCAATCAGCCCCAGCATTTT
TRBJ2-5,TRBV30,TRBD2,CAWNREVKTQYF,TGTGCCTGGAATCGGGAGGTAAAGACCCAGTACTTC